This paragraph reports one TCR beta chain. What it binds is not known. Germline assignment: CDR1 LGHNA and CDR2 YNFKEQ. V lost 3 bases and J lost 3, with 5 bases in between. The CDR3 consists of 12 residues. The data derive from a study of T cell responses to AZD1222 COVID-19 vaccine. The study, taken as a whole, reports: It was only after the peak T cell response that any repertoires were sampled. Spike-specific TCR breadth and depth were elevated following two AZD1222 doses. Clonal diversity may have been underestimated in mostly white British donors. It was only a handful of AZD1222 recipients who were seropositive at baseline.

The repertoire was sequenced with immunoSEQ multiplex PCR; TCRdb's copy has only in-frame clones and lacks some. The table has about 130,000 clones, roughly nine tenths seen once. The rearrangement joins TRBV4-2 to TRBJ1-1, with D hard to call. Sequencing was performed on peripheral blood, taken on day 0 of AZD1222 vaccination. The sequence came from an adult in good health. In nucleotides, the CDR3 is TGTGCCAGCAGCCAGTCTGACACTGAAGCTTTCTTT. As protein: CASSQSDTEAFF.